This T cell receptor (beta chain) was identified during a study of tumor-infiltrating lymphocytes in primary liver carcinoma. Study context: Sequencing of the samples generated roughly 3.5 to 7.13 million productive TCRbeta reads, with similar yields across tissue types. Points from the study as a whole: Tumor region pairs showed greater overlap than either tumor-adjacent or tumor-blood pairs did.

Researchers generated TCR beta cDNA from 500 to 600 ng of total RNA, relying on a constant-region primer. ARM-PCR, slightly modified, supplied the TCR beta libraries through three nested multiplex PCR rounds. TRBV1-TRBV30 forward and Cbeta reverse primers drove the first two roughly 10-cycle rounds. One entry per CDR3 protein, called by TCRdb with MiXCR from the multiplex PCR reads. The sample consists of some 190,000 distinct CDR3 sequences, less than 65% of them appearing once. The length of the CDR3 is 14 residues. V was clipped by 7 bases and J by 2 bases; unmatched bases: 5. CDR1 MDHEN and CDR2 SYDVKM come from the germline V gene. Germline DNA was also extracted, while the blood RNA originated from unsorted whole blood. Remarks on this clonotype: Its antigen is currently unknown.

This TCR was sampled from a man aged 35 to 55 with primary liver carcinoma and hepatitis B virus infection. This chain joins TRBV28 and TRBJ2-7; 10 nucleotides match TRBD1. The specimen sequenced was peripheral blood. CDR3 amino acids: CASIVGTGAYEQYF. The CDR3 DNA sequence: TGTGCCAGCATTGTCGGGACAGGGGCCTACGAGCAGTACTTC. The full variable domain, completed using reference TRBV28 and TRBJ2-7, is DVKVTQSSRYLVKRTGEKVFLECVQDMDHENMFWYRQDPGLGLRLIYFSYDVKMKEKGDIPEGYSVSREKKERFSLILESASTNQTSMYLCASIVGTGAYEQYFGPGTRLTVT.